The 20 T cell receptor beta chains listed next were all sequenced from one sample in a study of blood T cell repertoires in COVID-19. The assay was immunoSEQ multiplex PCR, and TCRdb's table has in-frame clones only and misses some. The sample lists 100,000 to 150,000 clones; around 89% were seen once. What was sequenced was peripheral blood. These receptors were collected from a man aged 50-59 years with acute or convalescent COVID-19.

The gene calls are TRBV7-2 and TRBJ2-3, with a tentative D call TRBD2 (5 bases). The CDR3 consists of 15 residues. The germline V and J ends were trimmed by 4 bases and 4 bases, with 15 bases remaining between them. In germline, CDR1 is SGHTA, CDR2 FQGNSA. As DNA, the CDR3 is TGTGCCAGCAGCTCCGGGATGACGGAAGCAGATACGCAGTATTTT. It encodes CASSSGMTEADTQYF.

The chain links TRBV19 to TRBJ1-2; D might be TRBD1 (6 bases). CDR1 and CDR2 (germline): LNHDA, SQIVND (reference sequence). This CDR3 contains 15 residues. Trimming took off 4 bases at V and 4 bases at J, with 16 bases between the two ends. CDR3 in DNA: TGTGCCAGTAGTAGCCCGTGGACAGACCGCTATGGCTACACCTTC. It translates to CASSSPWTDRYGYTF.

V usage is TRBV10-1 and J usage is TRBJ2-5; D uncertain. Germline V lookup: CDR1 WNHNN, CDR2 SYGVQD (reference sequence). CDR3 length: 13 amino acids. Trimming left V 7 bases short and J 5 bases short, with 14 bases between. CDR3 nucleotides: TGCGCCAGCATCCGAGGTTCAGATGAGACCCAGTACTTC. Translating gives CASIRGSDETQYF.

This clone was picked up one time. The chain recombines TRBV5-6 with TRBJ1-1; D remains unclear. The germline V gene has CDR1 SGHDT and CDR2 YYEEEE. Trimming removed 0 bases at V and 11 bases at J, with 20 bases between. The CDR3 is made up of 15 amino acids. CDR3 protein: CASSLGVTRTSGAFF. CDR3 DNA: TGTGCCAGCAGCTTGGGTGTGACGCGGACTAGTGGGGCTTTCTTT. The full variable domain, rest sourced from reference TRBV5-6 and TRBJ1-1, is DAGVTQSPTHLIKTRGQQVTLRCSPKSGHDTVSWYQQALGQGPQFIFQYYEEEERQRGNFPDRFSGHQFPNYSSELNVNALLLGDSALYLCASSLGVTRTSGAFFGQGTRLTVV.

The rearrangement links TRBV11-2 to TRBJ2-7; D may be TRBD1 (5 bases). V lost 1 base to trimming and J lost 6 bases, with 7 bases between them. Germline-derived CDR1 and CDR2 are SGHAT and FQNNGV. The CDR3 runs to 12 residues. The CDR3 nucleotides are TGTGCCAGCAGCTTAGGTCAGGGCGAGCAGTACTTC. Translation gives CASSLGQGEQYF.

The DNA of the CDR3 is TGTGCCAGCAGTTACTCGGCTGGCCTCAATGAAAAACTGTTTTTT. Translation gives CASSYSAGLNEKLFF. The V gene is TRBV6-5, the J gene TRBJ1-4; D gene ambiguous. V was shortened by 0 bases and J by 5 bases, with 10 bases between the two germline ends. The CDR3 consists of 15 residues. Germline V lookup: CDR1 MNHEY, CDR2 SVGAGI.

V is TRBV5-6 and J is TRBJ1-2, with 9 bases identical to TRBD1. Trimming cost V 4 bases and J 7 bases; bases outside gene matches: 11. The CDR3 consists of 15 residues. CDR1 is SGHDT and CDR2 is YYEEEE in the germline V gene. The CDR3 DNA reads TGTGCCAGCAGCAACCGGGACAGGGTAACGCCTGGCTACACCTTC. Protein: CASSNRDRVTPGYTF. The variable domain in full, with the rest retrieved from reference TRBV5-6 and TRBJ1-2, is DAGVTQSPTHLIKTRGQQVTLRCSPKSGHDTVSWYQQALGQGPQFIFQYYEEEERQRGNFPDRFSGHQFPNYSSELNVNALLLGDSALYLCASSNRDRVTPGYTFGSGTRLTVV.

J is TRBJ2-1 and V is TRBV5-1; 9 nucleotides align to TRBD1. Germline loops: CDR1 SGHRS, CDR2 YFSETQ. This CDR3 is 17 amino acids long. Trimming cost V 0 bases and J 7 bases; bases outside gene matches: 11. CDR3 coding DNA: TGCGCCAGCAGCTTGGCGGGGACAGGGTATGTCGGAAATGAGCAGTTCTTC. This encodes CASSLAGTGYVGNEQFF.

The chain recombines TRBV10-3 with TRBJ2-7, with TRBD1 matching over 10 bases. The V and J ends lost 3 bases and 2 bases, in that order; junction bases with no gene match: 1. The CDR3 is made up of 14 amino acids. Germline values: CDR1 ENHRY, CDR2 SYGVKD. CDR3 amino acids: CAISDGQGAYEQYF. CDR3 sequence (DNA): TGTGCCATCAGTGATGGACAGGGGGCCTACGAGCAGTACTTC.

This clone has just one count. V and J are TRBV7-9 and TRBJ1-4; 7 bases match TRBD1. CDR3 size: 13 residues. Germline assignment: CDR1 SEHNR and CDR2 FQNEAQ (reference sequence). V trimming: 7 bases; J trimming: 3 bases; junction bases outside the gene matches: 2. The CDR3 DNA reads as TGTGCCAGCAACAGGGGTTCTAATGAAAAACTGTTTTTT. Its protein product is CASNRGSNEKLFF. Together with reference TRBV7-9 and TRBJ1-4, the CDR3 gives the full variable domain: DTGVSQNPRHKITKRGQNVTFRCDPISEHNRLYWYRQTLGQGPEFLTYFQNEAQLEKSRLLSDRFSAERPKGSFSTLEIQRTEQGDSAMYLCASNRGSNEKLFFGSGTQLSVL.

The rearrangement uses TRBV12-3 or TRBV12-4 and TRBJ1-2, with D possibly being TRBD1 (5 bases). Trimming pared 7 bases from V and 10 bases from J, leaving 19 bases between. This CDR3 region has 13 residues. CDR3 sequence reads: CASTRRGSSVYTF. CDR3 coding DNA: TGTGCCAGCACGCGGAGGGGTTCGTCCGTCTACACCTTC.

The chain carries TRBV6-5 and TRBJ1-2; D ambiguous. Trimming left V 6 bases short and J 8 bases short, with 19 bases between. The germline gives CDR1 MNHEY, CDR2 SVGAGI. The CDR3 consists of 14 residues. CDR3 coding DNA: TGTGCCAGCAGCACCGACGTCGGAGGGAAGGGCTACACCTTC. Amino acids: CASSTDVGGKGYTF.

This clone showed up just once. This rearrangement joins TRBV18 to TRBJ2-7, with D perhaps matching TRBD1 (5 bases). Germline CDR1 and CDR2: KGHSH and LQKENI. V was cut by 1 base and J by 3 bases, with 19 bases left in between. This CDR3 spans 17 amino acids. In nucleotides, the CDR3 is TGTGCCAGCTCACCACAGGGGCCCACACTTCTAAACTACGAGCAGTACTTC. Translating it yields CASSPQGPTLLNYEQYF.

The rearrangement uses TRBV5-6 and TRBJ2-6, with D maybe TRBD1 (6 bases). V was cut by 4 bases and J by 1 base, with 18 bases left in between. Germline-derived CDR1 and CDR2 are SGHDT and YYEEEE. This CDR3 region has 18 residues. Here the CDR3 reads CASSTSPGTPSGANVLTF. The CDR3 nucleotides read TGTGCCAGCAGCACGTCACCCGGGACACCTTCTGGGGCCAACGTCCTGACTTTC.

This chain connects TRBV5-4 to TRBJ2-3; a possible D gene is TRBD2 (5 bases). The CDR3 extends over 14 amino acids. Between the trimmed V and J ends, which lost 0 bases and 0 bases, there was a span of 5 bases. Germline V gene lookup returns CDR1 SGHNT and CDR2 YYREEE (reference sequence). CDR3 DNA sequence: TGTGCCAGCAGCTTGGGCGGGAGCACAGATACGCAGTATTTT. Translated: CASSLGGSTDTQYF.

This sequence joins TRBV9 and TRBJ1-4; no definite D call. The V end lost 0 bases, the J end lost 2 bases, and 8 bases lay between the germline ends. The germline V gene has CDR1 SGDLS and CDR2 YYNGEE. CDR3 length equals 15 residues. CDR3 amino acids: CASSVDRQTNEKLFF. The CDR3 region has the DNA TGTGCCAGCAGCGTAGATCGTCAGACTAATGAAAAACTGTTTTTT.

In DNA form, the CDR3 reads TGTGCCTGGAGCGGGGACAGGGGAGAAAGGGGCTACACCTTC. Translation gives CAWSGDRGERGYTF. The V call is TRBV30, the J call TRBJ1-2; 10 bases align to TRBD1. V lost 3 bases and J lost 8; bases outside the gene matches: 9. The germline CDR1 and CDR2 sequences are GTSNPN and SVGIG (reference sequence). This CDR3 spans 14 amino acids.

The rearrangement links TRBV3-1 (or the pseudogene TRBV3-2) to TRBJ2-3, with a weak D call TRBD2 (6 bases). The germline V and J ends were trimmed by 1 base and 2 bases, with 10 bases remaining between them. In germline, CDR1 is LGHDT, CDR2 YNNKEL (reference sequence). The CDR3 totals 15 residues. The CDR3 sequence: CASSQGGTDTDTQYF. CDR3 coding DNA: TGTGCCAGCAGCCAAGGCGGGACGGACACAGATACGCAGTATTTT.

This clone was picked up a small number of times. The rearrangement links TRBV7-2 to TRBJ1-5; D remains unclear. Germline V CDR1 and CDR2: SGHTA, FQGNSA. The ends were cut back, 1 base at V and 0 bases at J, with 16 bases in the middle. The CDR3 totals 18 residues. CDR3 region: CASSLVGVSGISNQPQHF. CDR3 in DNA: TGTGCCAGCAGCTTAGTCGGGGTGTCAGGAATTAGCAATCAGCCCCAGCATTTT.

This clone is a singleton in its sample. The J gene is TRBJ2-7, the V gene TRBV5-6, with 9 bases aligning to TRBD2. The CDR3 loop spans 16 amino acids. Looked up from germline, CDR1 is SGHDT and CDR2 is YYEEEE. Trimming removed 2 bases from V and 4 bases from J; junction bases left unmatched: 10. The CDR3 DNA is TGTGCCAGCAGCTTCCTACTAGCGGGCGGGGCATACGAGCAGTACTTC. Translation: CASSFLLAGGAYEQYF.